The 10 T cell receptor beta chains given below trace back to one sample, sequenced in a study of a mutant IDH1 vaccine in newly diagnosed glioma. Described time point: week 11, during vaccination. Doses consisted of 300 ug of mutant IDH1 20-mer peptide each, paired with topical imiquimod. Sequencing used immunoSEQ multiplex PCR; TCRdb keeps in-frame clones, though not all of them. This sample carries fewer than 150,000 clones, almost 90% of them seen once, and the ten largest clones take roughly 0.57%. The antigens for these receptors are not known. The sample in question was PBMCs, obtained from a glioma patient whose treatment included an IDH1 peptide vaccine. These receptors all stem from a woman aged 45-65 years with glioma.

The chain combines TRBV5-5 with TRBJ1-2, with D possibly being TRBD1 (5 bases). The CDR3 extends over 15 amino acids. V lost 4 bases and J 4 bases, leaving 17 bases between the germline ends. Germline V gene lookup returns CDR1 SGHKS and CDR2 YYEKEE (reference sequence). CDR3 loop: CASSGSLERGYGYTF. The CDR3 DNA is TGTGCCAGCAGCGGAAGTTTGGAGAGGGGCTATGGCTACACCTTC.

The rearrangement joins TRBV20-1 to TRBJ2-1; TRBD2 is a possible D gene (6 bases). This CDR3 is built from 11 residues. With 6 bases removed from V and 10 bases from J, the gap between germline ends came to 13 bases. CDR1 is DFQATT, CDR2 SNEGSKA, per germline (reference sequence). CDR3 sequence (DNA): TGCAGTGCCAGACTAGTAGGGGAGCAGTTCTTC. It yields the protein CSARLVGEQFF.

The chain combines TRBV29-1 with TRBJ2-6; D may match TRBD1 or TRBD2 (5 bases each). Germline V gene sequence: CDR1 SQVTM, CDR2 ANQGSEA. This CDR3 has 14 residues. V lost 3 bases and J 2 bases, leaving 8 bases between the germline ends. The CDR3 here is CSVEGVTGANVLTF. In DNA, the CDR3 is TGCAGCGTTGAGGGGGTGACTGGGGCCAACGTCCTGACTTTC.

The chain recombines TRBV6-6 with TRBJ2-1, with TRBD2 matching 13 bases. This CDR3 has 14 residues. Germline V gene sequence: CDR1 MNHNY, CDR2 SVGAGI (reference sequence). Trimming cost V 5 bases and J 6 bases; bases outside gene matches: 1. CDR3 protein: CASSRTSGSNEQFF. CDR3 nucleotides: TGTGCCAGCAGTCGGACTAGCGGGAGCAATGAGCAGTTCTTC.

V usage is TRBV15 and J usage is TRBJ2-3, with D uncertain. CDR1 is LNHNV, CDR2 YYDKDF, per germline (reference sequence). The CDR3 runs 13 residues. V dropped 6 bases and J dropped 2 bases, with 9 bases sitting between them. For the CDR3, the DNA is TGTGCCACCAGAAGGCGGTTCACAGATACGCAGTATTTT. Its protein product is CATRRRFTDTQYF. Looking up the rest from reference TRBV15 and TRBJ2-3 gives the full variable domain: DAMVIQNPRYQVTQFGKPVTLSCSQTLNHNVMYWYQQKSSQAPKLLFHYYDKDFNNEADTPDNFQSRRPNTSFCFLDIRSPGLGDTAMYLCATRRRFTDTQYFGPGTRLTVL.

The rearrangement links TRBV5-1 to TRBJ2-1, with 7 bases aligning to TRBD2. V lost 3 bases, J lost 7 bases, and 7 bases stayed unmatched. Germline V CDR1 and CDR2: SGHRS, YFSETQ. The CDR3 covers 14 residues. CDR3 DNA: TGCGCCAGCAGCTCGGACGGGGGGATTAATGAGCAGTTCTTC. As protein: CASSSDGGINEQFF.

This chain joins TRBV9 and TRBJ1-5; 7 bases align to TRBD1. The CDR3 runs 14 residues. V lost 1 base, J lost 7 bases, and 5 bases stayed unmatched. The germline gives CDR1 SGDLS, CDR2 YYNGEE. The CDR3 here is CASSVLTGSQPQHF. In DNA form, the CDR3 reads TGTGCCAGCAGCGTATTGACAGGGTCCCAGCCCCAGCATTTT.

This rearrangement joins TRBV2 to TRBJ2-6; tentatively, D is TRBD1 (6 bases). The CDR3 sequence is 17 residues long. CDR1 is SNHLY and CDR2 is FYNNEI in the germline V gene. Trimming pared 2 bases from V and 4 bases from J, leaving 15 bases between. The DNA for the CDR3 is TGTGCCAGCAGTGAATGGAGAACAGGGTCGGGGGCCAACGTCCTGACTTTC. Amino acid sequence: CASSEWRTGSGANVLTF.

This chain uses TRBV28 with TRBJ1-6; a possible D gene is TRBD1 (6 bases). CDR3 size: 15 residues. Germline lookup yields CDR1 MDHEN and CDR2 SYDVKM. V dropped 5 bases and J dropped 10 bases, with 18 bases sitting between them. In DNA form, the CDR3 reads TGTGCCAGCAGTCCCGGACAGCTCGGAGGGTCACCCCTCCACTTT. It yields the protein CASSPGQLGGSPLHF.

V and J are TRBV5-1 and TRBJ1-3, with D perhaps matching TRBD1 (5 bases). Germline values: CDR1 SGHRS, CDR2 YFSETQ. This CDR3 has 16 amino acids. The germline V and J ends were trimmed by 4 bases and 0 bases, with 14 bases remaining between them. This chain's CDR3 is CASSALQVYSGNTIYF. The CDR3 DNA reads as TGCGCCAGCAGCGCCCTACAGGTTTACTCTGGAAACACCATATATTTT.